What follows are 9 T cell receptor beta chains derived from one specimen sequenced in a study of human CD8 memory T cell subsets. By UMI-labeled 5' RACE, the TCR beta libraries were made. TCRdb re-called the 5' RACE reads; every CDR3 protein appears as one record, without DNA. The table for this sample gives some 7,000 distinct CDR3 sequences. The specimen was CD8+ T cells from PBMCs. These receptors were obtained from a human donor in good health.

This chain uses TRBV9 with TRBJ1-1; TCRdb gives TRBD1 as the D gene, but with no DNA this cannot be confirmed. Germline CDR1 is SGDLS and CDR2 is YYNGEE. The CDR3 covers 15 residues. CDR3 region: CASSEPTGVGTEAFF.

V is TRBV5-6 and J is TRBJ2-1; the D call of TRBD2 rests on TCRdb alone, since no DNA is present to check it. CDR1 is SGHDT, CDR2 YYEEEE, per germline. The CDR3 contains 16 residues. The CDR3 loop is CASSRGLAGHYNEQFF.

The chain has TRBV7-9 and TRBJ1-5; TCRdb selects TRBD1, and the lack of DNA leaves this call unchecked. This CDR3 has 15 amino acids. CDR1 SEHNR and CDR2 FQNEAQ come from the germline V gene (reference sequence). The CDR3 spells CASSGTGGPNQPQHF.

This rearrangement joins TRBV5-1 to TRBJ1-1; lacking DNA, the TRBD1 call made by TCRdb goes unchecked. The length of the CDR3 is 15 residues. CDR1 and CDR2 (germline): SGHRS, YFSETQ. The CDR3 is CASSLLTGESTEAFF.

The V call is TRBV2, the J call TRBJ2-7; TCRdb lists TRBD1, though no DNA is available to test this call. CDR3 length: 14 amino acids. Germline V gene data show CDR1 as SNHLY and CDR2 as FYNNEI. The CDR3 here is CASSFDRGAYEQYF.

Measured by frequency, this clonotype is large (0.1 to 1%). V is TRBV11-2 and J is TRBJ2-1; the D call from TCRdb, TRBD2, cannot be confirmed without DNA. From germline, CDR1 is SGHAT and CDR2 FQNNGV. There are 15 residues in the CDR3. CDR3 loop: CASSSRTRGWPEQFF.

This clonotype is labeled medium-sized (0.01 to 0.1%) based on frequency. The chain recombines TRBV29-1 with TRBJ1-5; TCRdb's D call of TRBD1 is untestable without DNA. Per germline, CDR1 SQVTM and CDR2 ANQGSEA. The CDR3 loop spans 15 amino acids. CDR3 sequence reads: CSVAGTGDRDQPQHF.

This chain joins TRBV14 and TRBJ2-5; TCRdb's D call, TRBD1, is unchecked because there is no DNA. The length of the CDR3 is 18 residues. Germline V CDR1 and CDR2: SGHDN, FVKESK. This CDR3 reads CASSQAVPGQVREETQYF. The whole variable domain, filled in from reference TRBV14 and TRBJ2-5, reads EAGVTQFPSHSVIEKGQTVTLRCDPISGHDNLYWYRRVMGKEIKFLLHFVKESKQDESGMPNNRFLAERTGGTYSTLKVQPAELEDSGVYFCASSQAVPGQVREETQYFGPGTRLLVL.

This clonotype is classed as large by frequency. V usage is TRBV7-9 and J usage is TRBJ2-2. CDR1 is SEHNR and CDR2 is FQNEAQ in the germline V gene (reference sequence). The CDR3 length is 12 residues. The CDR3 sequence: CASSFLTGELFF.